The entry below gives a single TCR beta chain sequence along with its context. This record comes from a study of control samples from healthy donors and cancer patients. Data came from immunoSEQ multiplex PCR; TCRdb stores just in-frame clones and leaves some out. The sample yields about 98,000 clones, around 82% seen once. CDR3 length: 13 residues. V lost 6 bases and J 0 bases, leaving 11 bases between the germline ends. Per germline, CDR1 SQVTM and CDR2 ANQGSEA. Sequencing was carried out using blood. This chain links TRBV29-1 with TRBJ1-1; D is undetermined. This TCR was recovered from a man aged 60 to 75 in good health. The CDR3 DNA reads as TGCAGCGTAAGTATTTACTTGAACACTGAAGCTTTCTTT. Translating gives CSVSIYLNTEAFF.